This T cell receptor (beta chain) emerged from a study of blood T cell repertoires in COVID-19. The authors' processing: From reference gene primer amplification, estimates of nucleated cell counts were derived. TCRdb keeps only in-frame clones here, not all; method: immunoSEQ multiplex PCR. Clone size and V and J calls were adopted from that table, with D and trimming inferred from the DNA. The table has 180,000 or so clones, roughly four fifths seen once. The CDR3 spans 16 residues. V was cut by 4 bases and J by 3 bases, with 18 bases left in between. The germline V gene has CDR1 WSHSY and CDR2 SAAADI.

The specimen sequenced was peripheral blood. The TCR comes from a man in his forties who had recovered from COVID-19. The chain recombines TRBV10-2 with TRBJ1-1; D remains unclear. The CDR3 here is CASSGTFGGWDTEAFF. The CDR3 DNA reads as TGCGCCAGCAGTGGTACTTTTGGAGGGTGGGACACTGAAGCTTTCTTT.